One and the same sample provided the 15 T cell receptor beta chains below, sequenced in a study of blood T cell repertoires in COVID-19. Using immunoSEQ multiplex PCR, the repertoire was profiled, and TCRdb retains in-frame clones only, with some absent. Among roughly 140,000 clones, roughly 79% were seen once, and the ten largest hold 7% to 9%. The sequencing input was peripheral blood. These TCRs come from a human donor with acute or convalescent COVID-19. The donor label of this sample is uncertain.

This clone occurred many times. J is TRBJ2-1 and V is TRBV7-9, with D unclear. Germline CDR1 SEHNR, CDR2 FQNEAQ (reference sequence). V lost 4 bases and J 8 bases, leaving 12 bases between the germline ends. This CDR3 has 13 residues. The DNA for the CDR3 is TGTGCCAGCAGCTACCCAGGTTCGCATGAGCAGTTCTTC. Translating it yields CASSYPGSHEQFF.

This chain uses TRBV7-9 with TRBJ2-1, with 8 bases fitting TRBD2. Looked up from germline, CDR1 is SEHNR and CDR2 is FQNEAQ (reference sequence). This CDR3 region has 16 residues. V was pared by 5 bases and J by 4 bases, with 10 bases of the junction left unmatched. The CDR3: CASSIPGLGAYNEQFF. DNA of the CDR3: TGTGCCAGCAGCATACCGGGACTAGGGGCGTACAATGAGCAGTTCTTC.

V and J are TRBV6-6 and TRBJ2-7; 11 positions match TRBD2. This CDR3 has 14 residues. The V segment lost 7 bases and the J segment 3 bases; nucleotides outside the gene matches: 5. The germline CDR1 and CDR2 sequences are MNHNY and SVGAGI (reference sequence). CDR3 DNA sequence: TGTGCCAGCACTGTAGCGGGGGGGCTCTACGAGCAGTACTTC. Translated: CASTVAGGLYEQYF.

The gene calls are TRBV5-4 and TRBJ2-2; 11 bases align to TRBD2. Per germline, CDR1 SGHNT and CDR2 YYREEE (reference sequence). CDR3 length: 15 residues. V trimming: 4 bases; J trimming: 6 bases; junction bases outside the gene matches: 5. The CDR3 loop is CASSGSGGAAGELFF. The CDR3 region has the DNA TGTGCCAGCAGCGGTAGCGGGGGGGCCGCCGGGGAGCTGTTTTTT.

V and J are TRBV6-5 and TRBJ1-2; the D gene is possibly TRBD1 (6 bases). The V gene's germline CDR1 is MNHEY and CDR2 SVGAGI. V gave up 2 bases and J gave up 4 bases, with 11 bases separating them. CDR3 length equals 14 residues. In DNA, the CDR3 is TGTGCCAGCAGTTACGCAGGGGATGGCTATGGCTACACCTTC. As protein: CASSYAGDGYGYTF.

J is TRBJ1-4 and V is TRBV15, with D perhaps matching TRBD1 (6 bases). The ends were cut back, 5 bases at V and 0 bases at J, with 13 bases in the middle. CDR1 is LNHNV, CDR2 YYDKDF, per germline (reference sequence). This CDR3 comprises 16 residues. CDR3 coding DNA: TGTGCCACCAGCGAGGGGGTGGAGGCAACTAATGAAAAACTGTTTTTT. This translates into CATSEGVEATNEKLFF.

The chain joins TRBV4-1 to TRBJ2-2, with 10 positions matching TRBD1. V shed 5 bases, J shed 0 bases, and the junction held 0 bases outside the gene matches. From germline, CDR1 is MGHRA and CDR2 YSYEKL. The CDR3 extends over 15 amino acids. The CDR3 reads CASSGTGANTGELFF. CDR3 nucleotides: TGCGCCAGCAGCGGGACAGGGGCGAACACCGGGGAGCTGTTTTTT.

CDR3 bases: TGTGCCAGCAGTCACAGGGCCTCTAACTATGGCTACACCTTC. Its translation: CASSHRASNYGYTF. This chain links TRBV2 with TRBJ1-2; TRBD1 is a possible D gene (6 bases). The V end lost 5 bases, the J end lost 0 bases, and 10 bases lay between the germline ends. From germline, CDR1 is SNHLY and CDR2 FYNNEI. CDR3 length: 14 residues.

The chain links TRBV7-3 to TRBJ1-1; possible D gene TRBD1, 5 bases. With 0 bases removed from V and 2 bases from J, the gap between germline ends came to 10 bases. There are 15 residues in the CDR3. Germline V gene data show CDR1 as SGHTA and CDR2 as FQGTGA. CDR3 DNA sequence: TGTGCCAGCAGCTTAACGCGGGGGAGTAACACTGAAGCTTTCTTT. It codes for CASSLTRGSNTEAFF.

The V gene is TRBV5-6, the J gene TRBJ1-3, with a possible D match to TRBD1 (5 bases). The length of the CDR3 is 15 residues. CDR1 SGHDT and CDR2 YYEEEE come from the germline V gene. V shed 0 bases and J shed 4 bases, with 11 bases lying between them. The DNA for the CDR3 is TGTGCCAGCAGCTTGGAACCAGGGAGGGGAAACACCATATATTTT. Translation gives CASSLEPGRGNTIYF.

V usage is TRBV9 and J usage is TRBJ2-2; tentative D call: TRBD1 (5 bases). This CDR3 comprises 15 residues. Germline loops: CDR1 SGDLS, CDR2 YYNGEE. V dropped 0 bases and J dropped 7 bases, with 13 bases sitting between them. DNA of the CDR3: TGTGCCAGCAGCGTAGATCCAGGGCTGAGCGGGGAGCTGTTTTTT. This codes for CASSVDPGLSGELFF.

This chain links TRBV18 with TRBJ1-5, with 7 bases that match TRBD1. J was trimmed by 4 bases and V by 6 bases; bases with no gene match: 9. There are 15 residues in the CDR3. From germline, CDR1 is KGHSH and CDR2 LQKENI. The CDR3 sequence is CASSREDRVNQPQHF. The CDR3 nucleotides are TGTGCCAGCTCCCGAGAAGACAGGGTAAATCAGCCCCAGCATTTT.

The CDR3 nucleotides are TGTGCCAAACCCTCCCGGGACACGTCGCACGAGCAGTACTTC. This codes for CAKPSRDTSHEQYF. The chain uses TRBV27 and TRBJ2-7; D possibly corresponds to TRBD1 (6 bases). This CDR3 region has 14 residues. CDR1 is MNHEY and CDR2 is SMNVEV in the germline V gene (reference sequence). Between the trimmed V and J ends, which lost 10 bases and 5 bases, there was a span of 21 bases.

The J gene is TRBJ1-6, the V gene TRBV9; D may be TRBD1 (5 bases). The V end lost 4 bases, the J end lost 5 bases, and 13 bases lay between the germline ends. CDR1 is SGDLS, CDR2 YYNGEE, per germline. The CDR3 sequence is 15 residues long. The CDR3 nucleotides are TGTGCCAGCAGCAGGCGGGGGAACGATAATTCACCCCTCCACTTT. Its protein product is CASSRRGNDNSPLHF. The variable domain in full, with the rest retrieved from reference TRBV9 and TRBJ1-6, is DSGVTQTPKHLITATGQRVTLRCSPRSGDLSVYWYQQSLDQGLQFLIQYYNGEERAKGNILERFSAQQFPDLHSELNLSSLELGDSALYFCASSRRGNDNSPLHFGNGTRLTVT.

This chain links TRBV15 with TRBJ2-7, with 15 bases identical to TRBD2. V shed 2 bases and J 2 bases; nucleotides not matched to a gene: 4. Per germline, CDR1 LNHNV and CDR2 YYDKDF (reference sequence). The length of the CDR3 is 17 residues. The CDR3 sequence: CATSRSWTSGGAYEQYF. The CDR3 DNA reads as TGTGCCACCAGCAGATCCTGGACTAGCGGGGGGGCCTACGAGCAGTACTTC. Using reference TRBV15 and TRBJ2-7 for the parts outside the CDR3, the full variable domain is DAMVIQNPRYQVTQFGKPVTLSCSQTLNHNVMYWYQQKSSQAPKLLFHYYDKDFNNEADTPDNFQSRRPNTSFCFLDIRSPGLGDTAMYLCATSRSWTSGGAYEQYFGPGTRLTVT.